Below, one TCR beta chain is given with its context. The target of this receptor is not known. One base away there is no much larger clone; base qualities are not given. The CDR3 spans 16 residues, from the cysteine through the phenylalanine. Only the CDR3 region is kept as DNA, spanning 48 bases read in frame from base 1. V gives up 5 bases and J gives up 3 bases, and the segment between their germline ends measures 20 bases. CDR1 and CDR2 are read off the germline V gene (reference sequence) as LNHDA and SQIVND. Collaborating institutions collected whole blood in K2EDTA tubes following their own protocols. For TCRbeta analysis, collaborators shipped samples as frozen whole blood, isolated PBMCs, or DNA extracted from either of those sample types. This record comes from a study of blood T cell repertoires in COVID-19 (dated by TCRdb to about 2020). Some background on the complete study: Samples covering the acute and convalescent phases of COVID-19 were provided by collaborators in the United States, Italy and Spain. The prospective study material was composed of cDNA or gDNA derived from T cells, B-cell-depleted T cells, or PBMCs. The dataset comprised deeply sampled blood TCRbeta repertoires from subjects exposed to, actively infected with, or recovered from COVID-19. The repertoires were released in a freely available public database intended as a resource for research on the immune response to SARS-CoV-2. Samples came from the ongoing ImmuneRACE study (first 160 participants) plus 1,254 subjects from 6 global collaborators. The sample metadata nearly always contained a de-identified subject ID, COVID-19 status, age in years and sex. Where available, HLA class I and class II types were taken from metadata supplied by the sample provider and were not determined by assay-based typing.

TCRbeta CDR3 regions were amplified from genomic DNA using the immunoSEQ Assay, a bias-controlled multiplex PCR. In the original analysis: The number of nucleated cells in each sample was estimated by amplification of reference gene primers within the assay. To quantify the absolute abundance of each unique TCRbeta CDR3 rearrangement, sequence reads were collapsed and filtered. For each sample, productive Simpson clonality was calculated as the square root of Simpson's diversity index over productive rearrangements. TCRdb stores this immuneACCESS table with in-frame sequences only. Part of the clones is absent; in the studies checked, under half of the shortfall reflects unresolved V genes, and no reason is known for the rest. The V and J calls and clone size were taken over from that table, and D and trimming were inferred from the DNA. The sample yields roughly 70,000 clones; around 81% were counted once. The top ten clones comprise 25% to 30% of the sample.

What the authors observed across the whole study: How much clinical and demographic metadata was included differed by source and by participant, and the metadata was provided uncurated.

This receptor was taken from a human donor in a cohort sampled during active COVID-19. Recombination connected TRBV19 to TRBJ2-7; TRBD1 is a possible D gene, resting on 8 matching bases. Input material: peripheral blood. The CDR3 sequence is CASSLSGGRGHYEQYF. The DNA sequence follows: TGTGCCAGTAGTCTTTCGGGGGGCAGGGGGCACTACGAGCAGTACTTC.